Each of the 29 T cell receptor beta chains below was sequenced from the same sample in a study of regulatory T cells in long-lasting Graves disease (TCRdb year 2021). The protocol used for the library was multiplex PCR. The data were produced on an Illumina HiSeq 4000. CDR3 regions were amplified by Arm-PCR with iRepertoire HTBI primers to construct TCR beta libraries. TCRdb cleaned the public reads at Q25 with fastp, built clones with MiXCR and kept in-frame beta chains. Each CDR3 protein appears once, grouped with its most common genes and DNA. Recorded for this sample are about 380,000 distinct CDR3 sequences; around a sixth of them occurred a single time. The ten largest make up over 20% of the sample. Read against the paper, the sample's time point label means: newly diagnosed GD, antithyroid drugs for less than 3 months. For both TCR sequencing and RNA sequencing, RNA was extracted from PBMCs using TRIzol.

Here the sequenced sample was peripheral blood mononuclear cells (PBMCs), taken at new diagnosis, from a patient treated with antithyroid drugs. These receptors all stem from a female donor with Graves disease.

The chain links TRBV12-3 or TRBV12-4 to TRBJ1-5; D ambiguous. With 6 bases removed from V and 0 bases from J, the gap between germline ends came to 3 bases. CDR3 length: 12 amino acids. The CDR3 loop reads CASSISNQPQHF. CDR3 nucleotides: TGTGCCAGCAGCATTAGCAATCAGCCCCAGCATTTT.

This clonotype showed up many times. The V gene is TRBV20-1, the J gene TRBJ2-5, with TRBD1 matching 10 bases. The germline V gene encodes CDR1 DFQATT and CDR2 SNEGSKA (reference sequence). The CDR3 contains 15 residues. With 2 bases clipped from V and 5 bases from J, the junction kept 8 bases outside the gene matches. The CDR3 DNA is TGCAGTGCTAGAAGTTTGGACAGGGGGAGGGAGACCCAGTACTTC. Translation: CSARSLDRGRETQYF.

In its sample, this clonotype was seen many times. This chain links TRBV28 with TRBJ2-5; D call uncertain. The V end lost 5 bases, the J end lost 3 bases, and 16 bases lay between the germline ends. Germline V CDR1 and CDR2: MDHEN, SYDVKM. The CDR3 has 15 amino acids. The CDR3 DNA reads as TGTGCCAGCAGTACTGTTGGTTACCAAGAAGAGACCCAGTACTTC. This codes for CASSTVGYQEETQYF.

This clonotype was picked up a small number of times. The rearrangement uses TRBV7-6 and TRBJ2-3, with D possibly TRBD1 on 5 matching bases. The CDR3 sequence is 14 residues long. CDR1 is SGHVS and CDR2 is FNYEAQ in the germline V gene. Trimming removed 2 bases at V and 4 bases at J, with 10 bases between. DNA for the CDR3: TGTGCCAGCAGCTTATGGTGGGGCCCAGATACGCAGTATTTT. This translates into CASSLWWGPDTQYF.

This clonotype has at least ten counts. The rearrangement uses TRBV29-1 and TRBJ2-1, with D perhaps TRBD1 or TRBD2 (5 bases each). CDR3 length equals 11 residues. CDR1 and CDR2 from the germline V gene are SQVTM and ANQGSEA. Trimming stripped 2 bases from V and 13 bases from J, with 12 bases between. The CDR3 region is CSVEIRDQQFF. DNA for the CDR3: TGCAGCGTTGAAATTAGGGACCAACAGTTCTTC.

This clonotype was observed at least ten times. The chain has TRBV12-3 or TRBV12-4 and TRBJ2-3; D call uncertain. V was clipped by 2 bases and J by 4 bases, with 4 bases between them. CDR3 size: 12 residues. The CDR3 nucleotides are TGTGCCAGCAGTTTACACCCAGATACGCAGTATTTT. Protein product: CASSLHPDTQYF.

There are many counts of this clonotype. This chain connects TRBV5-1 to TRBJ1-2; no clear D. V lost 2 bases to trimming and J lost 2 bases, with 16 bases between them. The CDR3 consists of 16 residues. Germline CDR1 SGHRS, CDR2 YFSETQ. This CDR3 is CASSFLLTTENYGYTF. In DNA, the CDR3 is TGCGCCAGCAGCTTCCTGCTTACTACAGAAAACTATGGCTACACCTTC.

CDR3 region: CAISGTSGRFSTDTQYF. CDR3 in DNA: TGTGCCATCAGTGGGACTAGCGGGAGATTTTCCACAGATACGCAGTATTTT. The chain links TRBV10-3 to TRBJ2-3, with TRBD2 identical over 13 bases. The V and J ends lost 4 bases and 2 bases, in that order; junction bases with no gene match: 6. The CDR3 extends over 17 amino acids. Germline CDR1 ENHRY, CDR2 SYGVKD.

Many counts were recorded for this clonotype. CDR3 nucleotide sequence: TGCAGTGCTAGAGGACTAGCGGGGAACTACGAGCAGTACTTC. Its translation: CSARGLAGNYEQYF. The gene calls are TRBV20-1 and TRBJ2-7, with TRBD2 matching over 11 bases. The CDR3 runs 14 residues. The junction had 2 bases not matched to a gene; V was cut back by 1 base and J by 3 bases. From germline, CDR1 is DFQATT and CDR2 SNEGSKA (reference sequence).

This clonotype has just a few counts. The rearrangement links TRBV5-1 to TRBJ1-6; D might be TRBD1 (5 bases). The CDR3 loop spans 15 amino acids. Trimming cost V 5 bases and J 8 bases, with 17 bases left between them. CDR1 SGHRS and CDR2 YFSETQ come from the germline V gene. DNA for the CDR3: TGCGCCAGCAGGTCCTCACAGGAGGGATATTCACCCCTCCACTTT. Amino acid sequence: CASRSSQEGYSPLHF.

This clonotype showed up many times. The chain couples TRBV7-6 to TRBJ1-6; no firm D call. The CDR3 extends over 14 amino acids. V lost 6 bases and J 8 bases, leaving 14 bases between the germline ends. CDR1 and CDR2 from the germline V gene are SGHVS and FNYEAQ. For the CDR3, the DNA is TGTGCCAGCAGTCCTCATACAGTGGATTCACCCCTCCACTTT. The encoded protein is CASSPHTVDSPLHF. The full variable domain, its missing parts supplied by reference TRBV7-6 and TRBJ1-6, is GAGVSQSPRYKVTKRGQDVALRCDPISGHVSLYWYRQALGQGPEFLTYFNYEAQQDKSGLPNDRFSAERPEGSISTLTIQRTEQRDSAMYRCASSPHTVDSPLHFGNGTRLTVT.

This clonotype was observed many times. This rearrangement joins TRBV12-3 or TRBV12-4 to TRBJ2-3, with D unclear. The ends were cut back, 7 bases at V and 5 bases at J, with 13 bases in the middle. This CDR3 is built from 13 residues. The CDR3 DNA follows: TGTGCCAGCACTCAAAATGTGGAAGATACGCAGTATTTT. Amino acids: CASTQNVEDTQYF.

This clonotype showed up many times. This chain links TRBV4-3 with TRBJ2-7, with TRBD2 matching 8 bases. The CDR3 is 13 residues long. V lost 4 bases to trimming and J lost 6 bases; unmatched junction nucleotides: 5. Germline loops: CDR1 LGHNA, CDR2 YSLEER. This CDR3 is CASSPGGGFEQYF. The CDR3 region has the DNA TGCGCCAGCAGCCCGGGGGGGGGTTTCGAGCAGTACTTC.

This clonotype has at least ten counts. The DNA of the CDR3 is TGTGCCAGCAGTTTAGGTGTAGGGGGTTCACTAACCTACGAGCAGTACTTC. Its protein product is CASSLGVGGSLTYEQYF. The J gene is TRBJ2-7, the V gene TRBV12-3 or TRBV12-4; weak D call: TRBD1 (6 bases). The CDR3 runs to 17 residues. Trimming removed 1 base at V and 2 bases at J, with 18 bases between.

This clonotype was recorded many times. The chain combines TRBV7-2 with TRBJ1-1, with 7 positions matching TRBD1. J lost 5 bases, V lost 8 bases, and 8 bases had no gene match. The CDR3 has 13 amino acids. The germline V gene encodes CDR1 SGHTA and CDR2 FQGNSA. The CDR3 DNA reads TGTGCCAGCGGGGACAGACTTTCGACTGAAGCTTTCTTT. It encodes CASGDRLSTEAFF.

This clonotype was recorded a few times. This chain uses TRBV2 with TRBJ1-4; the D gene is possibly TRBD1 (6 bases). The CDR3 runs 13 residues. The V and J ends lost 7 bases and 7 bases respectively, with 13 bases between them. Germline V lookup: CDR1 SNHLY, CDR2 FYNNEI. DNA for the CDR3: TGTGCCAGCAAAGGGACCAGGGGTGAAAAACTGTTTTTT. It is translated as CASKGTRGEKLFF.

In this sample, this clonotype turned up many times. CDR3 region: CSVRQTHNTEAFF. The CDR3 nucleotides are TGCAGCGTTCGACAGACACATAACACTGAAGCTTTCTTT. The chain links TRBV29-1 to TRBJ1-1, with D perhaps TRBD1 (5 bases). V lost 5 bases to trimming and J lost 2 bases, with 12 bases between them. The V gene's germline CDR1 is SQVTM and CDR2 ANQGSEA. This CDR3 is built from 13 residues.

About this clonotype: A much larger clone lies one base from this, so it may be a read error. CDR3 coding DNA: TGTGCCAGCAGCTTAGTTCGGTGGGCTAGGACATGGAGTAATTCACCCCTCCACTTT. Translating it yields CASSLVRWARTWSNSPLHF. This sequence joins TRBV11-2 and TRBJ1-6; the D gene is possibly TRBD1 (5 bases). V was shortened by 1 base and J by 6 bases, with 22 bases between the two germline ends. Germline V lookup: CDR1 SGHAT, CDR2 FQNNGV. This CDR3 has 19 amino acids.

In DNA, the CDR3 is TGTGCCAGCAGCTTCTGGAGTCAAGAGACCCAGTACTTC. Translating it yields CASSFWSQETQYF. The chain is built from TRBV7-8 and TRBJ2-5, with unresolved D. V was clipped by 3 bases and J by 2 bases, with 7 bases between them. Germline V lookup: CDR1 SGHVS, CDR2 FQNEAQ. This CDR3 contains 13 residues. Using reference TRBV7-8 and TRBJ2-5 for the parts outside the CDR3, the full variable domain is GAGVSQSPRYKVAKRGQDVALRCDPISGHVSLFWYQQALGQGPEFLTYFQNEAQLDKSGLPSDRFFAERPEGSVSTLKIQRTQQEDSAVYLCASSFWSQETQYFGPGTRLLVL.

This clonotype occurred many times. The chain joins TRBV5-1 to TRBJ2-5; D tentatively fits TRBD1 or TRBD2 (5 bases each). CDR1 and CDR2 (germline): SGHRS, YFSETQ. CDR3 length: 13 residues. Trimming pared 7 bases from V and 5 bases from J, leaving 15 bases between. The CDR3 loop reads CASRDPREETQYF. The CDR3 DNA sequence: TGCGCCAGCCGTGACCCCAGGGAGGAGACCCAGTACTTC.

This clonotype was observed at least ten times. This chain connects TRBV29-1 to TRBJ2-1; D call uncertain. There are 14 residues in the CDR3. Germline loops: CDR1 SQVTM, CDR2 ANQGSEA. Trimming stripped 0 bases from V and 0 bases from J, with 6 bases between. The chain's CDR3 is CSVEDTSSYNEQFF. The CDR3 nucleotides are TGCAGCGTTGAAGACACAAGCTCCTACAATGAGCAGTTCTTC.

This chain links TRBV12-5 with TRBJ2-1; 11 nucleotides align to TRBD1. This CDR3 contains 16 residues. Trimming took 0 bases from V and 9 from J; bases not matched to a gene: 7. Germline values: CDR1 LGHNT, CDR2 FRNRAP. The CDR3 bases are TGTGCTAGTGGTTTGGTGAGAGGACAGGGGGCATCTGAGCAGTTCTTC. Protein: CASGLVRGQGASEQFF.

This clonotype was counted many times. The chain joins TRBV6-6 to TRBJ2-7, with TRBD2 as a possible D gene (5 bases). The CDR3 has 15 amino acids. Trimming took off 0 bases at V and 1 base at J, with 10 bases between the two ends. Germline CDR1 is MNHNY and CDR2 is SVGAGI (reference sequence). The CDR3 here is CASSYSLGESYEQYF. The CDR3 region has the DNA TGTGCCAGCAGTTACTCGCTGGGAGAGTCCTACGAGCAGTACTTC.

At least ten counts were recorded for this clonotype. The rearrangement joins TRBV20-1 to TRBJ1-5; D is unresolved. Trimming shortened V by 3 bases and J by 5 bases, and 14 bases separated the two germline ends. Germline CDR1 is DFQATT and CDR2 is SNEGSKA (reference sequence). The CDR3 runs 14 residues. The CDR3 here is CSARHGRRDQPQHF. The CDR3 coding sequence is TGCAGTGCTAGGCACGGACGGCGCGATCAGCCCCAGCATTTT.

This clonotype was detected ten times or more. This rearrangement joins TRBV9 to TRBJ1-4, with D unresolved. This CDR3 region has 16 residues. CDR1 is SGDLS and CDR2 is YYNGEE in the germline V gene. V lost 4 bases to trimming and J lost 8 bases, with 21 bases between them. The CDR3 DNA reads as TGTGCCAGCAGCCAGCAGCCGGTCGGCAGAGAGGAAAAACTGTTTTTT. Translating gives CASSQQPVGREEKLFF.

This clonotype was seen at least ten times. This chain uses TRBV12-3 or TRBV12-4 with TRBJ2-7, with 10 bases identical to TRBD1. After removal of 2 bases from V and 4 bases from J, the junction contained 5 bases not matched to a gene. This CDR3 spans 15 amino acids. This CDR3 is CASSLRTGGRYEQYF. The CDR3 DNA reads as TGTGCCAGCAGTTTAAGGACAGGGGGTAGGTACGAGCAGTACTTC.

This clonotype was detected ten times or more. CDR3 region: CASRPGGSTDTQYF. In nucleotides, the CDR3 is TGTGCCAGCAGGCCAGGGGGAAGCACAGATACGCAGTATTTT. The chain uses TRBV12-3 or TRBV12-4 and TRBJ2-3; 7 bases line up with TRBD1. V lost 6 bases to trimming and J lost 0 bases; unmatched junction nucleotides: 3. This CDR3 region has 14 residues.

This sequence joins TRBV10-3 and TRBJ2-5; 13 positions agree with TRBD2. CDR3 size: 16 residues. The V and J ends lost 5 bases and 2 bases, in that order; junction bases with no gene match: 5. Germline V lookup: CDR1 ENHRY, CDR2 SYGVKD. The CDR3 DNA reads as TGTGCCATCAGTTCCGGGACTAGCGGGACTCAAGAGACCCAGTACTTC. Its protein is CAISSGTSGTQETQYF.

The V gene is TRBV27, the J gene TRBJ2-7; the D call may be TRBD1 or TRBD2 (5 bases each). The germline gives CDR1 MNHEY, CDR2 SMNVEV (reference sequence). CDR3 size: 14 residues. V lost 0 bases, J lost 2 bases, and 8 bases lay in between. For the CDR3, the DNA is TGTGCCAGCAGTTTATCTTCGGGGCCCTACGAGCAGTACTTC. Encoded protein: CASSLSSGPYEQYF.